The entry below describes one T cell receptor beta chain. Libraries were prepared by immunoSEQ multiplex PCR; TCRdb keeps only in-frame clonotypes and omits some of them. The table lists more than 55,000 clones, roughly 93% of them singletons, with about 1.5% in the top ten. Germline lookup yields CDR1 LNHNV and CDR2 YYDKDF (reference sequence). The CDR3 contains 14 residues. The V segment lost 4 bases and the J segment 3 bases; nucleotides outside the gene matches: 6. This entry belongs to a study of T cell changes during pregnancy in multiple sclerosis. The sequence was collected from a female donor with multiple sclerosis, enrolled in a pregnancy study. The rearrangement links TRBV15 to TRBJ2-7; 7 positions agree with TRBD1. The starting material was peripheral blood, obtained in the second trimester of pregnancy. CDR3 in DNA: TGTGCCACCAGCACCGGCTCAGGGGGCTACGAGCAGTACTTC. The encoded protein is CATSTGSGGYEQYF.